The 23 T cell receptor beta chains in this list originate from one sample, sequenced in a study of T cells in tuberculosis. Sequenced by immunoSEQ multiplex PCR; TCRdb stores in-frame clones only, minus some. This table has approximately 30,000 clones, 85% to 95% appearing once. The specimen was PBMCs. These receptors came from a donor between 10 and 35 years old with latent tuberculosis or without tuberculosis infection. Some clones in this sample may be carry-over from other donors' samples.

V usage is TRBV7-8 and J usage is TRBJ2-3; 7 bases match TRBD2. The junction had 4 bases not matched to a gene; V was cut back by 2 bases and J by 2 bases. The CDR3 has 15 amino acids. Germline V gene sequence: CDR1 SGHVS, CDR2 FQNEAQ. The CDR3 DNA is TGTGCCAGCAGCTTACACGGGGGGTTCACAGATACGCAGTATTTT. Protein product: CASSLHGGFTDTQYF.

V gene TRBV6-5 combines with J gene TRBJ2-7; 12 nucleotides align to TRBD2. Germline V gene lookup returns CDR1 MNHEY and CDR2 SVGAGI. CDR3 length: 15 residues. The trim removed 6 bases at V and 7 bases at J, leaving 10 bases unmatched. As DNA, the CDR3 is TGTGCCAGCAGCCTCCTAGCGGGAGGGTTGGGGGAGCAGTACTTC. Its protein product is CASSLLAGGLGEQYF.

The gene calls are TRBV5-1 and TRBJ1-3, with a weak D call TRBD1 (6 bases). Trimming stripped 4 bases from V and 4 bases from J, with 18 bases between. Looked up from germline, CDR1 is SGHRS and CDR2 is YFSETQ. The CDR3 is 16 amino acids. The CDR3 DNA is TGCGCCAGCAGCCCGGTCGGGGGGCAAATCGGAAACACCATATATTTT. Amino acid sequence: CASSPVGGQIGNTIYF.

V gene TRBV14 combines with J gene TRBJ1-6; 7 nucleotides align to TRBD1. The V segment lost 0 bases and the J segment 10 bases; nucleotides outside the gene matches: 24. The CDR3 consists of 21 residues. Germline CDR1 is SGHDN and CDR2 is FVKESK. CDR3 DNA sequence: TGTGCCAGCAGCCAAGATTGGGACAGCCGATTTCGGGGCGGCCATCTGTCACCCCTCCACTTT. The encoded protein is CASSQDWDSRFRGGHLSPLHF.

The chain links TRBV19 to TRBJ2-1; the match to TRBD2 covers 10 bases. V was clipped by 5 bases and J by 9 bases; unmatched bases: 16. The CDR3 consists of 17 residues. Germline V lookup: CDR1 LNHDA, CDR2 SQIVND (reference sequence). Here the CDR3 reads CASSATTSGSRISEQFF. As DNA, the CDR3 is TGTGCCAGTAGTGCAACGACTAGCGGGTCGCGCATCAGTGAGCAGTTCTTC.

The V and J genes are TRBV4-1 and TRBJ1-1, with D tentatively TRBD1 (6 bases). CDR1 is MGHRA, CDR2 YSYEKL, per germline. V lost 4 bases to trimming and J lost 3 bases, with 18 bases between them. The CDR3 covers 16 residues. This chain's CDR3 is CASSPTPDREYTEAFF. The CDR3, as DNA: TGCGCCAGCAGCCCGACCCCGGACAGAGAATACACTGAAGCTTTCTTT.

CDR3 coding DNA: TGTGCCAGTAGTATCCTGGCCGGGACTAGTCCCACAGATACGCAGTATTTT. Translated: CASSILAGTSPTDTQYF. The rearrangement uses TRBV19 and TRBJ2-3; the match to TRBD2 covers 8 bases. Per germline, CDR1 LNHDA and CDR2 SQIVND (reference sequence). V lost 3 bases and J lost 2; bases outside the gene matches: 10. This CDR3 has 17 amino acids.

This chain uses TRBV5-8 with TRBJ1-6; a possible D gene is TRBD1 (5 bases). Germline-derived CDR1 and CDR2 are SGHTS and YDEGEE. Trimming took off 1 base at V and 0 bases at J, with 20 bases between the two ends. The CDR3 is 20 amino acids. The CDR3 loop is CASSLRAQGPGSSYNSPLHF. Here the CDR3 DNA reads TGTGCCAGCAGCTTGAGGGCCCAGGGCCCCGGGAGCTCCTATAATTCACCCCTCCACTTT.

This chain links TRBV19 with TRBJ1-1; 7 bases are a match to TRBD1. V gave up 5 bases and J gave up 10 bases; unmatched junction bases: 13. Germline CDR1 and CDR2: LNHDA and SQIVND (reference sequence). The CDR3 is made up of 14 amino acids. This chain's CDR3 is CASSQRAGGDGAFF. DNA for the CDR3: TGTGCCAGTAGTCAACGCGCAGGGGGAGACGGAGCTTTCTTT.

The chain has TRBV27 and TRBJ2-7; D is uncertain. V was pared by 0 bases and J by 1 base, with 7 bases between. CDR1 MNHEY and CDR2 SMNVEV come from the germline V gene (reference sequence). The CDR3 sequence is 14 residues long. The CDR3 spells CASSLSAESYEQYF. The CDR3 DNA follows: TGTGCCAGCAGTTTATCGGCCGAATCCTACGAGCAGTACTTC.

This chain joins TRBV7-2 and TRBJ2-3, with 7 positions matching TRBD2. Germline trimming cut 0 bases from V and 1 base from J; bases unmatched to any gene: 4. The CDR3 length is 16 residues. Germline CDR1 is SGHTA and CDR2 is FQGNSA. Written as DNA, the CDR3 is TGTGCCAGCAGCTTAGCATGGCTAGCGGGCACAGATACGCAGTATTTT. Its translation: CASSLAWLAGTDTQYF.

The chain is built from TRBV2 and TRBJ2-1, with 11 bases matching TRBD1. The CDR3 runs 14 residues. Losses at the gene ends were 6 bases for V and 6 bases for J; bases not matched to a gene: 4. Germline values: CDR1 SNHLY, CDR2 FYNNEI. CDR3 sequence (DNA): TGTGCCAGCAGCCTGGGACAGGGGGGCAATGAGCAGTTCTTC. Translated, it gives CASSLGQGGNEQFF.

This chain uses TRBV7-2 with TRBJ1-4, with 7 bases identical to TRBD1. This CDR3 is 14 amino acids long. Germline CDR1 SGHTA, CDR2 FQGNSA. Unmatched junction bases numbered 5, after V lost 5 bases and J lost 5 bases. CDR3 amino acids: CASSRTGGNEKLFF. The CDR3 bases are TGTGCCAGCAGCCGGACAGGAGGGAATGAAAAACTGTTTTTT. The full variable domain, rest sourced from reference TRBV7-2 and TRBJ1-4, is GAGVSQSPSNKVTEKGKDVELRCDPISGHTALYWYRQSLGQGLEFLIYFQGNSAPDKSGLPSDRFSAERTGGSVSTLTIQRTQQEDSAVYLCASSRTGGNEKLFFGSGTQLSVL.

The chain recombines TRBV27 with TRBJ1-1; D remains unclear. V was shortened by 2 bases and J by 3 bases, with 7 bases between the two germline ends. This CDR3 region has 13 residues. Germline V gene sequence: CDR1 MNHEY, CDR2 SMNVEV (reference sequence). The CDR3 bases are TGTGCCAGCAGTTTAGGGCAGTACACTGAAGCTTTCTTT. This translates into CASSLGQYTEAFF.

The rearrangement links TRBV14 to TRBJ1-2; D not certain. V was shortened by 0 bases and J by 2 bases, with 13 bases between the two germline ends. The CDR3 length is 16 residues. Per germline, CDR1 SGHDN and CDR2 FVKESK. This chain's CDR3 is CASSQDHGGGNYGYTF. CDR3 nucleotides: TGTGCCAGCAGCCAAGATCATGGTGGAGGGAACTATGGCTACACCTTC.

The sample holds a few counts of this clone. This rearrangement joins TRBV7-9 to TRBJ2-1; 8 bases fit TRBD1. This CDR3 is 15 amino acids long. Looked up from germline, CDR1 is SEHNR and CDR2 is FQNEAQ (reference sequence). V lost 5 bases and J lost 2; bases outside the gene matches: 5. CDR3 bases: TGTGCCAGCAGCCTACGGACAGGGACCTACAATGAGCAGTTCTTC. Its protein is CASSLRTGTYNEQFF.

The chain couples TRBV11-2 to TRBJ2-1, with D maybe TRBD1 (5 bases). CDR3 length: 13 amino acids. Germline V gene data show CDR1 as SGHAT and CDR2 as FQNNGV. The ends were cut back, 2 bases at V and 4 bases at J, with 6 bases in the middle. The CDR3 protein is CASSLNRYNEQFF. The CDR3 nucleotides are TGTGCCAGCAGCTTAAACAGGTACAATGAGCAGTTCTTC.

This chain links TRBV12-5 with TRBJ1-4; D may be TRBD1 (5 bases). V lost 1 base and J lost 8, with 20 bases in between. CDR3 size: 17 residues. The germline CDR1 and CDR2 sequences are LGHNT and FRNRAP. The CDR3 sequence is CASGLARLQASREKLFF. Here the CDR3 DNA reads TGTGCTAGTGGTTTGGCCAGATTACAGGCCTCTAGGGAAAAACTGTTTTTT.

The chain uses TRBV6-5 and TRBJ1-1, with 9 bases fitting TRBD1. V lost 6 bases to trimming and J lost 5 bases; unmatched junction nucleotides: 7. Germline V lookup: CDR1 MNHEY, CDR2 SVGAGI. The CDR3 is made up of 14 amino acids. This CDR3 reads CASRRDRVRTEAFF. The CDR3 bases are TGTGCCAGCAGACGGGACAGGGTTAGGACTGAAGCTTTCTTT.

The J gene is TRBJ2-1, the V gene TRBV15; 11 bases map to TRBD2. The V gene's germline CDR1 is LNHNV and CDR2 YYDKDF (reference sequence). The CDR3 runs 15 residues. V shed 3 bases and J 5 bases; nucleotides not matched to a gene: 3. In DNA form, the CDR3 reads TGTGCCACCAGCAGTCCGGGACTAGCGGACAATGAGCAGTTCTTC. This gives the protein CATSSPGLADNEQFF.

This chain joins TRBV19 and TRBJ2-3, with D perhaps TRBD2 (6 bases). Between the trimmed V and J ends, which lost 5 bases and 7 bases, there was a span of 25 bases. The CDR3 contains 17 residues. Germline CDR1 reads LNHDA; CDR2 reads SQIVND (reference sequence). The CDR3 here is CASSPSGSSRGSNTQYF. The CDR3 DNA follows: TGTGCCAGTAGTCCGTCCGGTTCTTCCCGGGGGTCGAATACGCAGTATTTT.

This clone has only one observation. CDR3 residues: CAWSVKGGGTEAFF. CDR3 sequence (DNA): TGTGCCTGGAGTGTAAAGGGAGGGGGCACTGAAGCTTTCTTT. This chain links TRBV30 with TRBJ1-1, with D possibly matching TRBD1 (6 bases). Trimming took 0 bases from V and 4 from J, leaving 12 bases between them. The CDR3 spans 14 residues. Germline CDR1 is GTSNPN and CDR2 is SVGIG (reference sequence).

The J gene is TRBJ2-1, the V gene TRBV7-9; weak D call: TRBD2 (6 bases). The CDR3 is 15 residues long. From germline, CDR1 is SEHNR and CDR2 FQNEAQ (reference sequence). Trimming shortened V by 2 bases and J by 5 bases, and 13 bases separated the two germline ends. CDR3 residues: CASSLPWRDHNEQFF. CDR3 sequence (DNA): TGTGCCAGCAGCTTACCATGGCGGGACCACAATGAGCAGTTCTTC.